The entry that follows covers one T cell receptor beta chain sequence. Its antigen is currently unknown. PCR involved 60 Vbeta and 13 Jbeta primers. Data came from immunoSEQ multiplex PCR; TCRdb stores just in-frame clones and leaves some out. The sample yields about 110,000 clones, approximately 86% seen once. CDR3 size: 16 residues. V lost 0 bases and J 1 base, leaving 13 bases between the germline ends. From germline, CDR1 is SGHTS and CDR2 YDEGEE. This entry belongs to a study of cytomegalovirus exposure and HLA in healthy donors. Study conclusions and caveats: What a later analysis reportedly showed was that an Asian-associated ancestry cluster had fewer N-insertions than the 666-donor mean. Sequences of the TCR beta chain were said to predict the HLA-A and HLA-B alleles of most subjects accurately. The classifier reportedly diagnosed cytomegalovirus status with high sensitivity and specificity.

Material for sequencing was PBMCs. This chain links TRBV5-8 with TRBJ1-2; D is perhaps TRBD1 (6 bases). The source of this sequence is a middle-aged man in good health and CMV-seronegative. In nucleotides, the CDR3 is TGTGCCAGCAGCTTGGTACGTGGGGGCCTTAACTATGGCTACACCTTC. Amino acids: CASSLVRGGLNYGYTF.